Described below is a single T cell receptor (beta chain) sequence and its context. TCR cDNA was made by 5'RACE template switching, adding a universal primer site and UMIs. TCRdb fed the 5' RACE reads into MiXCR, producing one record per CDR3 protein. The repertoire includes 60,000 to 95,000 distinct CDR3 sequences, approximately 7.3% of them detected once, and roughly 30% sits in the top ten. The data were taken from a study of T cells after yellow fever vaccination. CDR1 and CDR2 from the germline V gene are MNHNS and SASEGT. This CDR3 comprises 14 residues. Trimming cost V 5 bases and J 1 base, with 11 bases left between them.

The rearrangement uses TRBV6-1 and TRBJ1-2, with D perhaps TRBD1 (6 bases). The sequencing here drew on CD8+ T cells sorted from PBMCs, taken 10 to 11 days after the first yellow fever vaccination. This TCR derives from a man between 18 and 35 years old who received the YFV17D yellow fever vaccine. In nucleotides, the CDR3 is TGTGCCAGCAGTCCCTACAGGGATAACTATGGCTACACCTTC. As protein: CASSPYRDNYGYTF.